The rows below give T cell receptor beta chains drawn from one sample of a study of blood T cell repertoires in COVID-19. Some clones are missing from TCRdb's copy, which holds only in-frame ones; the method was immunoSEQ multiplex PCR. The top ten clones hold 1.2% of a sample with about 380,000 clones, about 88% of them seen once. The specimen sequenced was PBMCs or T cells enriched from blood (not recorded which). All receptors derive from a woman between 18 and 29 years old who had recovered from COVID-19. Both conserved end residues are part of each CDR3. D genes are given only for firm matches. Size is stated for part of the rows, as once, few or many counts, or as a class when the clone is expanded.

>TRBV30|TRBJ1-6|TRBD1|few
CAWIRQGARGSPLHF
TGTGCCTGGATTCGACAGGGGGCGCGTGGTTCACCCCTCCACTTT
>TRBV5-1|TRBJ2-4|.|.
CASSLAGSRTLAKNIQYF
TGCGCCAGCAGCTTGGCCGGGTCGAGGACTTTGGCCAAAAACATTCAGTACTTC
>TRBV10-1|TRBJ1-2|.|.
CASSVVFNYGYTF
TGCGCCAGCAGTGTAGTATTTAACTATGGCTACACCTTC
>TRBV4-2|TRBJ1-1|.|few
CASSQEASGVGTEAFF
TGTGCCAGCAGCCAAGAGGCCTCGGGGGTGGGAACTGAAGCTTTCTTT
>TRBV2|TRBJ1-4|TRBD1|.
CARNGGTGDEKLFF
TGTGCCAGAAACGGGGGGACAGGGGATGAAAAACTGTTTTTT
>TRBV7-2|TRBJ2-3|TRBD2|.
CASSLDRGVTDTQYF
TGTGCCAGCAGCTTAGATCGGGGGGTAACAGATACGCAGTATTTT
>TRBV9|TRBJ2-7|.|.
CASSVTPKTVYEQYF
TGTGCCAGCAGCGTAACCCCGAAGACAGTTTACGAGCAGTACTTC
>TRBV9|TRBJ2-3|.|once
CASSVEVGADTQYF
TGTGCCAGCAGCGTAGAGGTGGGAGCAGATACGCAGTATTTT
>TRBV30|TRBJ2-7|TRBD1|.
CAWSAFADRGGYEQYF
TGTGCCTGGAGCGCCTTCGCGGACAGGGGTGGCTACGAGCAGTACTTC
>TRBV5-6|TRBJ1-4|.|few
CASSRRGEKLFF
TGTGCCAGCAGCCGTAGGGGAGAAAAACTGTTTTTT
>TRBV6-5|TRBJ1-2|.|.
CASSYGGVGGYTF
TGTGCCAGCAGTTACGGGGGGGTGGGTGGCTACACCTTC
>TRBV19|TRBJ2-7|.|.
CASSIRQGIYEQYF
TGTGCCAGTAGTATCCGGCAGGGCATCTACGAGCAGTACTTC
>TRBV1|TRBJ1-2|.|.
CTSSQDFHGRGNSLYGYTF
TGCACCAGCAGCCAAGATTTCCACGGGAGGGGGAACAGCCTCTATGGCTACACCTTC
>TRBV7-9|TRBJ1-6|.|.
CASSRGETYNSPLHF
TGTGCCAGCAGTCGTGGAGAAACCTATAATTCACCCCTCCACTTT
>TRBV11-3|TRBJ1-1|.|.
CASSFTANTEAFF
TGTGCCAGCAGCTTCACAGCGAACACTGAAGCTTTCTTT
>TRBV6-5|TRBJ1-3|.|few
CASSRQAFSGNTIYF
TGTGCCAGCAGTAGACAGGCGTTCTCTGGAAACACCATATATTTT
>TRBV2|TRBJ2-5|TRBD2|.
CASGWAGVTQETQYF
TGTGCCAGCGGTTGGGCGGGGGTGACACAAGAGACCCAGTACTTC
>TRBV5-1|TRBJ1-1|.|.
CASSRRVHTEAFF
TGCGCCAGCAGCCGCAGGGTGCACACTGAAGCTTTCTTT
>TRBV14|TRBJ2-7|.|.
CASSHRGSYEQYF
TGTGCCAGCAGCCACCGGGGTTCCTACGAGCAGTACTTC
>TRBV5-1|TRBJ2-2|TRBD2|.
CASSFRGDRTGELFF
TGCGCCAGCAGCTTCCGGGGGGATAGGACCGGGGAGCTGTTTTTT
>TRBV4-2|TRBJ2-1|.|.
CASSQDNSEQFF
TGTGCCAGCAGCCAAGATAACTCGGAGCAGTTCTTC
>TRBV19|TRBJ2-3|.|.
CASSIARGDTQYF
TGTGCCAGTAGTATAGCCCGGGGGGATACGCAGTATTTT
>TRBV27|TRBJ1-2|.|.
CASSLGADTNYGYTF
TGTGCCAGCAGTTTAGGGGCCGATACTAACTATGGCTACACCTTC
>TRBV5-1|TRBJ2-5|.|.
CASSVNLAQYF
TGCGCCAGCAGCGTCAACTTGGCCCAGTACTTC
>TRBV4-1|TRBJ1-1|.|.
CASSHDHRRGGFTEAFF
TGCGCCAGCAGCCATGACCACCGACGGGGAGGGTTCACTGAAGCTTTCTTT
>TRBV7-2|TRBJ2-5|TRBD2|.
CASRRTSGGARETQYF
TGTGCCAGCAGGCGGACTAGCGGGGGGGCCCGGGAGACCCAGTACTTC
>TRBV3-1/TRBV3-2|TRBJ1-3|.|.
CASSQDGGSGNTIYF
TGTGCCAGCAGCCAAGACGGAGGCTCTGGAAACACCATATATTTT
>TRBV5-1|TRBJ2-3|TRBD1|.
CASSLATGVRDTQYF
TGCGCCAGCAGCTTGGCGACAGGGGTAAGGGATACGCAGTATTTT
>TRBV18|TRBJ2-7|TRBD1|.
CASSPPSGQGAYEQYF
TGTGCCAGCTCACCACCCTCGGGACAGGGGGCTTACGAGCAGTACTTC
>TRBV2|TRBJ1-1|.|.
CASSERGRGDTEAFF
TGTGCCAGCAGTGAGCGGGGGCGCGGTGACACTGAAGCTTTCTTT
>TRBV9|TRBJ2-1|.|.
CASNPSSYNEQFF
TGTGCCAGCAATCCGAGCTCCTACAATGAGCAGTTCTTC
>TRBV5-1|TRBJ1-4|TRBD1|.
CASSLRGLTNEKLFF
TGCGCCAGCAGCCTCAGGGGGCTCACTAATGAAAAACTGTTTTTT
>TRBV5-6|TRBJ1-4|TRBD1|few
CASSGTRGRGNEKLFF
TGTGCCAGCAGCGGGACCAGGGGGCGGGGTAATGAAAAACTGTTTTTT
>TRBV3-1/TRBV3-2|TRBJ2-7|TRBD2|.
CASSEASGGLSSYEQYF
TGTGCCAGCAGCGAAGCTAGCGGGGGGCTCAGCTCCTACGAGCAGTACTTC
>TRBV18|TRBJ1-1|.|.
CASSQGMNTEAFF
TGTGCCAGCAGTCAGGGTATGAACACTGAAGCTTTCTTT
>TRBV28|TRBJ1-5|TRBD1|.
CASSIPGQGIISNQPQHF
TGTGCCAGCAGTATCCCGGGACAGGGAATCATAAGCAATCAGCCCCAGCATTTT
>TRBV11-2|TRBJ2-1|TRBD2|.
CASSFGTSGGANEQFF
TGTGCCAGCAGCTTTGGGACTAGCGGGGGGGCCAATGAGCAGTTCTTC
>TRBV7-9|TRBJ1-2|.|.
CASSFEGGGYTF
TGTGCCAGCAGCTTCGAGGGTGGCGGCTACACCTTC
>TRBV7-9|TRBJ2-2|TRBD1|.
CASSLLPDRGRGTGELFF
TGTGCCAGCAGCTTACTTCCGGACAGGGGGCGAGGAACCGGGGAGCTGTTTTTT
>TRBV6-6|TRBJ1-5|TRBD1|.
CASSLPGQGGQPQHF
TGTGCCAGCAGTTTGCCGGGACAGGGAGGCCAGCCCCAGCATTTT
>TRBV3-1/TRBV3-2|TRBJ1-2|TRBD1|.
CASSQGTGLSYGYTF
TGTGCCAGCAGCCAAGGGACAGGGCTTTCCTATGGCTACACCTTC
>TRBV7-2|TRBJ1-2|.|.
CASSLARGYGGNGYGYTF
TGTGCCAGCAGCTTAGCGCGGGGCTACGGAGGGAATGGCTATGGCTACACCTTC
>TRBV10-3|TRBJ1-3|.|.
CAISEGRASGNTIYF
TGTGCCATCAGTGAGGGCAGGGCCTCTGGAAACACCATATATTTT
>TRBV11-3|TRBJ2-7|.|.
CASSLGSGSYEQYF
TGTGCCAGCAGCCTCGGGTCGGGGTCCTACGAGCAGTACTTC
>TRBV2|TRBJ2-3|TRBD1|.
CANKNRGTDTQYF
TGTGCCAACAAAAACAGGGGAACAGATACGCAGTATTTT
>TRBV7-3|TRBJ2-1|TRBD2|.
CASSLTSGGNNEQFF
TGTGCCAGCAGCTTGACTAGCGGGGGGAACAATGAGCAGTTCTTC
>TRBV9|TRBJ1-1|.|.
CASSPLGGTEAFF
TGTGCCAGCAGCCCCCTCGGTGGCACTGAAGCTTTCTTT
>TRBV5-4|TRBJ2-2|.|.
CASSLNKGGTYTGELFF
TGTGCCAGCAGCTTGAACAAGGGGGGGACGTACACCGGGGAGCTGTTTTTT